This TCR beta chain emerged from a study of synovial regulatory T cells in juvenile arthritis (dated by TCRdb to between 2014 and 2017). With regard to the full study: Of the sequenced patients, about six received methotrexate, one received methotrexate plus infliximab, a few were therapy-naive, and one had no treatment information. TCRbeta CDR3 repertoires of blood iaTreg cells, other blood Treg cells and synovial fluid Treg cells from matched patient samples were compared in the study. Although effector T cell subsets in the cohort were also sequenced for comparisons, the Treg dataset on its own covers only blood and synovial fluid Treg cells. The TCR repertoire comparisons covered Treg and Teff subsets from about a dozen JIA patients with active disease.

On this clone itself: Its antigen remains unidentified.

The investigation overall reported the following: Compared with other blood Treg cells, blood iaTreg cells had lower TCR diversity, a finding consistent with antigen-driven expansion. iaTreg TCR repertoires were found to be largely private across patients and to partially overlap with synovial Teff and blood CPL repertoires. Synovial Treg cells shared more CDR3 sequences with iaTreg cells than with other blood Treg cells, and Chao-Jaccard similarity confirmed that synovial Treg cells were more closely related to iaTreg cells.

The donors for the TCR repertoire analysis were approximately eleven juvenile idiopathic arthritis patients with active disease who had not reached inactive disease, of whom 3 were polyarticular and 8 were oligoarticular. A median age of approximately 12 years (range roughly 2.1-25) and a median disease duration of around seven years (range 0.2-19.1) were recorded for the TCR-sequenced patients. Samples for TCR repertoire analysis were collected at two centres in Italy. Peripheral blood mononuclear cells were isolated using a Histopaque-1077 density gradient and were cryopreserved in approximately 90% FCS with around 10% DMSO. Library method: the immunoSEQ multiplex PCR assay. Adaptive Biotechnologies carried out the TCRbeta CDR3 sequencing. The study's processing was this. Repertoire similarity used the Chao-modified Jaccard index and median clonotype overlap from 200 random subsamples at equal sample size. Similarity analyses used either productive nucleotide sequences or in silico-translated amino acid sequences. Repertoires were compared using hierarchical clustering with single linkage and t-SNE, both based on Chao-modified Jaccard distances. Repertoire diversity was measured with the Renyi index after sample size normalisation across a range of alpha values. Not all clones reach the TCRdb copy of this immuneACCESS table, which keeps in-frame sequences only. Checked studies attribute under half of the gap to unresolved V genes and leave the rest unexplained. V and J calls and clone size come straight from that table; D and trimming were deduced from the DNA. This sample's clone table shows 8,000 to 10,000 clones. More than 0.95% of the sample rests with the top ten.

The germline V gene sets CDR1 to MGHRA and CDR2 to YSYEKL. Including cysteine and phenylalanine, the CDR3 has 13 amino acids. No DNA has been recorded. The chain employs TRBV4-1 and TRBJ1-2. Sequencing input: Treg cells from blood. This specimen's cell subset or site label, per the study, means: remaining (HLA-DR-negative) circulating blood Treg cells. The receptor was isolated from a donor between 2 and 35 years old with juvenile idiopathic arthritis. The CDR3 protein is CASSQRDNYGYTF.